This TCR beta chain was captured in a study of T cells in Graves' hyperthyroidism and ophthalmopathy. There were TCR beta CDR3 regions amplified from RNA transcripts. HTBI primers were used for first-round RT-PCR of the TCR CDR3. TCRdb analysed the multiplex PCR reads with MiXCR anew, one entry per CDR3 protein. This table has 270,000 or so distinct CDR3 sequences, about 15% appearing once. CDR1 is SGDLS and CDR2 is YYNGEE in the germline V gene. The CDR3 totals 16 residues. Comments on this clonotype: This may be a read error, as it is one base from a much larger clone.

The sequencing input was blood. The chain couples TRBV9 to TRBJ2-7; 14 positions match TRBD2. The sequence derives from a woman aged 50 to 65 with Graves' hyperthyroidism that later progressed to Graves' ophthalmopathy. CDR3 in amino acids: CVSSAGTSGSSYEQYF. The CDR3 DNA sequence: TGTGTCAGCAGCGCCGGGACTAGCGGGAGTTCGTACGAGCAGTACTTC.